The TCR beta chain under discussion was sequenced for a study of spatial heterogeneity in lung cancer. Study-level background: Matched bulk RNA-seq yielded a T cell module score, and TCR transcript counts in tumor regions correlated strongly with that score.

In the case of this clonotype: The antigen remains undetermined. Given a much more abundant clone one base away, this may be a read error.

Study results and caveats: Tumor mutation counts were tracked by expanded intratumoral alpha and beta TCR counts.

CDR1 and CDR2 from the germline V gene are MNHEY and SVGAGI. The trim removed 5 bases at V and 6 bases at J, leaving 11 bases unmatched. CDR3 size: 15 residues. Each TCR cDNA molecule bore a unique molecular identifier. In TCRdb, the 5' RACE reads were re-called with MiXCR into one record per CDR3 protein. The sample lists 7,000 to 9,500 distinct CDR3 sequences; approximately 7% were seen once. Specified time point: sample taken at primary tumor resection. The material was lung tumor tissue, obtained at surgery. The chain recombines TRBV6-5 with TRBJ1-2; 8 nucleotides align to TRBD1. This sequence was found in a male donor with early-stage non-small cell lung cancer. The CDR3 coding sequence is TGTGCCAGCAGTCTAGTCAGGACAGGGAATAATGGCTACACCTTC. This sequence encodes CASSLVRTGNNGYTF.